This paragraph covers one TCR beta chain sequence. Memory subsets defined by CD27 and CD45RA staining were used for TEMRA sorting. This sample was taken from a study of CD8 T cells in Susac syndrome. On the study more broadly: Eight or nine of the sequenced Susac syndrome patients were in remission, and five or six had active disease.

The CDR3 is 16 residues long. Per germline, CDR1 MNHEY and CDR2 SVGEGT. V dropped 0 bases and J dropped 2; count of bases not matched to a gene: 6. RNA in amounts of roughly 0.5 to 1 ug was reverse transcribed with random hexamers. The amplification used immunoSEQ multiplex PCR on TCR beta CDR3; it spanned 54 Vbeta and 13 Jbeta. MiXCR, run by TCRdb on the immunoSEQ multiplex PCR reads, gives a single entry per CDR3 protein. Here the sample spans some 2,000 distinct CDR3 sequences, about 69% being singletons. This chain links TRBV6-2 or TRBV6-3 with TRBJ2-7; 8 nucleotides agree with TRBD2. The sequenced sample consisted of CD8+ TEMRA cells from PBMCs. Indicated subset: FACS-sorted terminally differentiated effector memory CD8+ T cells re-expressing CD45RA (CD8+ TEMRA). This clonotype was sampled from a human donor with Susac syndrome. The CDR3 spells CASSYSRTSRAYEQYV. The CDR3 region has the DNA TGTGCCAGCAGTTACTCTAGGACTAGCAGAGCCTACGAGCAGTACGTC.